Following are 29 T cell receptor beta chains from one sample sequenced in a study of CD8 T cells in Susac syndrome. A quantity of 0.5 to 1 ug RNA underwent reverse transcription using random hexamers. One entry per CDR3 protein results from TCRdb running MiXCR on the immunoSEQ multiplex PCR reads. The sample consists of about 300,000 distinct CDR3 sequences, about 90% of them appearing once. The source material was CD4+ T cells from PBMCs. The receptors were gathered from a human donor with multiple sclerosis.

V and J are TRBV7-2 and TRBJ1-5; D is perhaps TRBD1 (6 bases). Germline CDR1 is SGHTA and CDR2 is FQGNSA. This CDR3 has 15 amino acids. V lost 5 bases to trimming and J lost 0 bases, with 11 bases between them. This CDR3 reads CASSRGTLSNQPQHF. CDR3 sequence (DNA): TGTGCCAGCAGCCGCGGGACACTTAGCAATCAGCCCCAGCATTTT.

The chain uses TRBV12-3 or TRBV12-4 and TRBJ2-1; TRBD2 matches 8 bases. This CDR3 comprises 15 residues. With 6 bases clipped from V and 4 bases from J, the junction kept 8 bases outside the gene matches. The CDR3, as DNA: TGTGCCAGCAGCACTGAGCGGGGGACTTACAATGAGCAGTTCTTC. This gives the protein CASSTERGTYNEQFF.

The chain couples TRBV18 to TRBJ2-7; D ambiguous. The CDR3 length is 18 residues. CDR1 is KGHSH, CDR2 LQKENI, per germline. V was cut by 3 bases and J by 4 bases, with 25 bases left in between. The CDR3 loop is CASSPYFLGRQPEYEQYF. Here the CDR3 DNA reads TGTGCCAGCTCACCCTATTTTCTTGGCCGCCAGCCAGAATACGAGCAGTACTTC.

The chain has TRBV30 and TRBJ2-7; TRBD1 is a possible D gene (6 bases). CDR3 length: 14 amino acids. Trimming left V 5 bases short and J 6 bases short, with 20 bases between. The germline V gene encodes CDR1 GTSNPN and CDR2 SVGIG (reference sequence). CDR3 protein: CAWSSTGLWSEQYF. The CDR3 coding sequence is TGTGCCTGGTCTTCTACAGGGTTATGGTCCGAGCAGTACTTC.

This clonotype was found a few times. V and J are TRBV24-1 and TRBJ2-3; no reliable D call. There are 12 residues in the CDR3. CDR1 is KGHDR and CDR2 is SFDVKD in the germline V gene. V dropped 5 bases and J dropped 2 bases, with 4 bases sitting between them. The CDR3 coding sequence is TGTGCCACCAGTGGTGACACAGATACGCAGTATTTT. Its protein is CATSGDTDTQYF.

A few counts support this clonotype. This chain connects TRBV6-4 to TRBJ1-1; D might be TRBD1 (6 bases). The CDR3 runs to 13 residues. Germline assignment: CDR1 MRHNA and CDR2 SNTAGT. Trimming took 4 bases from V and 3 from J, leaving 9 bases between them. The CDR3 DNA sequence: TGTGCCAGCAGTGTTTCAGGGGACACTGAAGCTTTCTTT. Amino acids: CASSVSGDTEAFF.

This chain joins TRBV24-1 and TRBJ2-3, with 8 bases fitting TRBD1. The germline CDR1 and CDR2 sequences are KGHDR and SFDVKD. Trimming took 2 bases from V and 2 from J; bases not matched to a gene: 11. The CDR3 has 18 amino acids. The CDR3 loop is CATSDYPTGTGFTDTQYF. The CDR3 DNA reads as TGTGCCACCAGTGATTACCCGACGGGGACAGGATTCACAGATACGCAGTATTTT.

This chain uses TRBV20-1 with TRBJ2-3; a weak D match, TRBD2 (5 bases). The CDR3 is made up of 18 amino acids. Germline V gives CDR1 DFQATT, CDR2 SNEGSKA (reference sequence). V dropped 6 bases and J dropped 0 bases, with 25 bases sitting between them. The CDR3 DNA follows: TGCAGTGCCTCGGGTTCCGAGGGCGGGCGGACTAGCACAGATACGCAGTATTTT. It is translated as CSASGSEGGRTSTDTQYF.

This chain uses TRBV29-1 with TRBJ1-5; 9 bases line up with TRBD1. The CDR3 runs 15 residues. Germline V CDR1 and CDR2: SQVTM, ANQGSEA. V gave up 7 bases and J gave up 4 bases; unmatched junction bases: 11. The CDR3 sequence: CSAQLGTGNNQPQHF. DNA of the CDR3: TGCAGCGCGCAACTCGGGACAGGGAATAATCAGCCCCAGCATTTT.

V usage is TRBV20-1 and J usage is TRBJ1-4, with D hard to call. The CDR3 runs to 13 residues. Germline V gene data show CDR1 as DFQATT and CDR2 as SNEGSKA (reference sequence). Trimming stripped 6 bases from V and 8 bases from J, with 16 bases between. This CDR3 is CSAPGPTREKLFF. CDR3 in DNA: TGCAGTGCCCCCGGGCCCACCCGGGAAAAACTGTTTTTT.

The rearrangement uses TRBV3-1 and TRBJ1-6, with D uncertain. Germline loops: CDR1 LGHDT, CDR2 YNNKEL (reference sequence). CDR3 length: 14 residues. With 0 bases removed from V and 9 bases from J, the gap between germline ends came to 9 bases. DNA for the CDR3: TGTGCCAGCAGCCAAGAAGGCTATGGTTCACCCCTCCACTTT. Translated, it gives CASSQEGYGSPLHF. Full variable domain (remainder filled in from reference TRBV3-1 and TRBJ1-6): DTAVSQTPKYLVTQMGNDKSIKCEQNLGHDTMYWYKQDSKKFLKIMFSYNNKELIINETVPNRFSPKSPDKAHLNLHINSLELGDSAVYFCASSQEGYGSPLHFGNGTRLTVT.

The chain joins TRBV20-1 to TRBJ2-7; maybe TRBD1 (5 bases). This CDR3 contains 16 residues. V was cut by 0 bases and J by 3 bases, with 18 bases left in between. Germline-derived CDR1 and CDR2 are DFQATT and SNEGSKA (reference sequence). As DNA, the CDR3 is TGCAGTGCTAGAGATACAGGAACTAACGAATACTACGAGCAGTACTTC. The encoded protein is CSARDTGTNEYYEQYF.

In this sample, this clonotype turned up once. Its ends do not fully match the called genes, so a read error is possible. The chain links TRBV5-4 to TRBJ1-2; no clear D gene. The CDR3 has 13 amino acids. Germline CDR1 is SGHNT and CDR2 is YYREEE (reference sequence). CDR3 in amino acids: CASNLDWVGGYTF. CDR3 DNA sequence: TGTGCCAGCAACTTGGATTGGGTAGGGGGCTACACCTTC.

This clonotype showed up just a few times. V usage is TRBV18 and J usage is TRBJ2-7; D is possibly TRBD2 (5 bases). The CDR3 sequence is 12 residues long. CDR1 and CDR2 from the germline V gene are KGHSH and LQKENI. Trimming left V 6 bases short and J 2 bases short, with 8 bases between. The CDR3 is CASSPGTYEQYF. In nucleotides, the CDR3 is TGTGCCAGCTCCCCGGGAACCTACGAGCAGTACTTC.

A single count supports this clonotype. The chain recombines TRBV7-9 with TRBJ2-1; D remains unclear. V lost 4 bases and J lost 9, with 10 bases in between. This CDR3 contains 12 residues. The germline gives CDR1 SEHNR, CDR2 FQNEAQ (reference sequence). CDR3 amino acids: CASSSQSGEQFF. In nucleotides, the CDR3 is TGTGCCAGCAGCTCACAATCGGGTGAGCAGTTCTTC.

The chain is built from TRBV29-1 and TRBJ1-1; unclear D gene. Germline V gene data show CDR1 as SQVTM and CDR2 as ANQGSEA. V shed 4 bases and J shed 1 base, with 13 bases lying between them. The CDR3 covers 14 residues. The CDR3 DNA reads TGCAGCGTTGCCCAGGCTATGGGGAACACTGAAGCTTTCTTT. Its protein product is CSVAQAMGNTEAFF.

J is TRBJ2-2 and V is TRBV7-8; D unclear. The CDR3 consists of 15 residues. Trimming took off 3 bases at V and 0 bases at J, with 8 bases between the two ends. The V gene's germline CDR1 is SGHVS and CDR2 FQNEAQ. This chain's CDR3 is CASSLALTNTGELFF. In nucleotides, the CDR3 is TGTGCCAGCAGCTTGGCCCTGACGAACACCGGGGAGCTGTTTTTT.

The rearrangement joins TRBV5-1 to TRBJ2-2, with D maybe TRBD1 (6 bases). CDR1 is SGHRS, CDR2 YFSETQ, per germline. This CDR3 contains 19 residues. Between the trimmed V and J ends, which lost 4 bases and 5 bases, there was a span of 27 bases. CDR3 sequence reads: CASSLRFFDRQQGTGELFF. CDR3 bases: TGCGCCAGCAGCCTGAGATTCTTTGACAGGCAACAAGGGACCGGGGAGCTGTTTTTT.

This sequence joins TRBV7-2 and TRBJ2-3; 11 positions match TRBD2. The ends lost 1 base at V and 6 bases at J; junction bases unmatched: 3. Germline CDR1 SGHTA, CDR2 FQGNSA. The CDR3 covers 15 residues. CDR3 amino acids: CASSLGTSGSDTQYF. The CDR3 DNA reads TGTGCCAGCAGCTTAGGTACTAGCGGGAGCGATACGCAGTATTTT.

The V gene is TRBV3-1, the J gene TRBJ2-1; D uncertain. Germline V lookup: CDR1 LGHDT, CDR2 YNNKEL (reference sequence). The length of the CDR3 is 14 residues. The V and J ends lost 3 bases and 6 bases respectively, with 12 bases between them. The CDR3 region is CASSQIQLGNEQFF. The DNA for the CDR3 is TGTGCCAGCAGCCAGATCCAGCTAGGCAATGAGCAGTTCTTC.

J is TRBJ2-3 and V is TRBV3-1; D remains unclear. Germline lookup yields CDR1 LGHDT and CDR2 YNNKEL (reference sequence). V was cut by 4 bases and J by 3 bases, with 8 bases left in between. The CDR3 runs 13 residues. Here the CDR3 reads CASSPARTDTQYF. CDR3 DNA: TGTGCCAGCAGCCCAGCACGTACAGATACGCAGTATTTT.

Note on this clonotype: At one of its ends the junction is not consistent with the germline gene, which may arise from a read error. The chain recombines TRBV11-2 with TRBJ2-6; 10 bases match TRBD1. CDR3 length equals 19 residues. CDR1 is SGHAT and CDR2 is FQNNGV in the germline V gene. CDR3 DNA sequence: TGTGCCAGCGGCTTTCTCACCGGGACAGGGGTACGAGGGGCCAACGTCCTGACTTTC. Encoded protein: CASGFLTGTGVRGANVLTF.

The rearrangement joins TRBV18 to TRBJ2-7; D call uncertain. V was trimmed by 3 bases and J by 4 bases, leaving 10 bases between them. The CDR3 runs 13 residues. CDR1 and CDR2 from the germline V gene are KGHSH and LQKENI. The CDR3 reads CASSPVIGYEQYF. Written as DNA, the CDR3 is TGTGCCAGCTCACCGGTAATAGGGTACGAGCAGTACTTC.

This clonotype was detected only a few times. The chain joins TRBV30 to TRBJ1-5; D may be TRBD1 (6 bases). CDR3 length: 15 amino acids. The V end lost 1 base, the J end lost 10 bases, and 20 bases lay between the germline ends. The germline gives CDR1 GTSNPN, CDR2 SVGIG (reference sequence). Written as DNA, the CDR3 is TGTGCCTGGAGTGGGCGGGGGCTCGGTCACGGACCCCAGCATTTT. This gives the protein CAWSGRGLGHGPQHF.

This chain uses TRBV5-1 with TRBJ2-5, with D unresolved. The CDR3 is 13 amino acids. V shed 0 bases and J shed 4 bases, with 7 bases lying between them. Germline loops: CDR1 SGHRS, CDR2 YFSETQ. The CDR3 protein is CASSLVFAETQYF. CDR3 nucleotide sequence: TGCGCCAGCAGCTTGGTATTTGCAGAGACCCAGTACTTC.

CDR3 DNA sequence: TGTGCCACCAGATCTAGTGGTATGGGGAACACTGAAGCTTTCTTT. Translated, it gives CATRSSGMGNTEAFF. This chain links TRBV24-1 with TRBJ1-1; D not certain. Between the trimmed V and J ends, which lost 7 bases and 1 base, there was a span of 15 bases. The CDR3 loop spans 15 amino acids. From germline, CDR1 is KGHDR and CDR2 SFDVKD.

V gene TRBV29-1 combines with J gene TRBJ2-7; possibly TRBD1 for D (5 bases). With 7 bases removed from V and 6 bases from J, the gap between germline ends came to 19 bases. Looked up from germline, CDR1 is SQVTM and CDR2 is ANQGSEA. The CDR3 runs 13 residues. CDR3 nucleotides: TGCAGCGCCCGAGGTTCAGGGCTTGGCGAGCAGTACTTC. This codes for CSARGSGLGEQYF.

The V gene is TRBV6-1, the J gene TRBJ2-4, with unresolved D. The CDR3 has 13 residues. Germline lookup yields CDR1 MNHNS and CDR2 SASEGT. Trimming pared 7 bases from V and 1 base from J, leaving 8 bases between. The DNA for the CDR3 is TGTGCCAGCACAGAGTCGGCCAAAAACATTCAGTACTTC. Its protein product is CASTESAKNIQYF.

V gene TRBV5-1 combines with J gene TRBJ2-1; 10 bases line up with TRBD2. This CDR3 has 16 residues. CDR1 SGHRS and CDR2 YFSETQ come from the germline V gene. Trimming removed 1 base from V and 5 bases from J; junction bases left unmatched: 6. The DNA for the CDR3 is TGCGCCAGCAGCTTGCCGACACTAGCGGGGAACAATGAGCAGTTCTTC. Residues: CASSLPTLAGNNEQFF.